The T cell receptor (beta chain) under discussion was sequenced for a study of molecular identifiers for immune sequencing clone quantification. There are many counts of this clonotype. Unmatched junction bases numbered 9, after V lost 4 bases and J lost 6 bases. Germline CDR1 is SGHRS and CDR2 is YFSETQ. This CDR3 contains 15 residues. TCRdb re-derived calls from the PCR reads in MiXCR, one entry per CDR3 protein. The table records some 590,000 distinct CDR3 sequences, roughly 25% of them present only once. Material: naive CD8+ T cells from blood, with Jurkat cell RNA spiked in. Stated subset: FACS-sorted CD8+CD4-CCR7+CD45RA+ naive T cells. The receptor's source is a human donor in good health. Some libraries in this study had Jurkat cell RNA spiked in. The chain recombines TRBV5-1 with TRBJ2-7, with 11 bases aligning to TRBD1. CDR3 in DNA: TGCGCCAGCAGCGACGGACAGGGGGCGGCTCTCGAGCAGTACTTC. Its translation is CASSDGQGAALEQYF.